These 13 T cell receptor beta chains were all obtained from the same sample, sequenced in a study of blood T cell repertoires in COVID-19. Repertoires were generated with immunoSEQ multiplex PCR, while TCRdb's copy carries only in-frame clones and drops some. The sample includes 400,000 to 550,000 clones, about 89% seen only once; the top ten take roughly 4%. The sequenced sample was peripheral blood. Source of these receptors: a woman aged 25 to 39 with acute or convalescent COVID-19.

The chain recombines TRBV27 with TRBJ2-1; unclear D gene. The V end lost 8 bases, the J end lost 1 base, and 12 bases lay between the germline ends. Germline CDR1 and CDR2: MNHEY and SMNVEV (reference sequence). The CDR3 runs to 14 residues. DNA for the CDR3: TGTGCCAGCCGCCTAAGTTTTTCCTACAATGAGCAGTTCTTC. It yields the protein CASRLSFSYNEQFF.

A single count supports this clone. The rearrangement joins TRBV5-1 to TRBJ1-2; unclear D gene. V was clipped by 4 bases and J by 1 base, with 11 bases between them. This CDR3 is 14 amino acids long. Per the germline V gene, CDR1 is SGHRS and CDR2 is YFSETQ. In DNA form, the CDR3 reads TGCGCCAGCAGCGCCTCACAGAGTAACTATGGCTACACCTTC. Its translation: CASSASQSNYGYTF.

The chain carries TRBV28 and TRBJ1-5; D is unresolved. V lost 3 bases and J lost 2, with 14 bases in between. Per germline, CDR1 MDHEN and CDR2 SYDVKM. The CDR3 contains 16 residues. The CDR3 loop is CASSFASSGGNQPQHF. In DNA form, the CDR3 reads TGTGCCAGCAGTTTCGCCTCATCCGGTGGCAATCAGCCCCAGCATTTT.

This clone was observed a handful of times. This CDR3 is CASSVVPSSYNSPLHF. CDR3 bases: TGTGCCAGCAGCGTAGTTCCGAGCTCCTATAATTCACCCCTCCACTTT. This chain uses TRBV9 with TRBJ1-6; no firm D call. CDR1 and CDR2 from the germline V gene are SGDLS and YYNGEE. V lost 0 bases to trimming and J lost 0 bases, with 7 bases between them. This CDR3 is 16 amino acids long.

This rearrangement joins TRBV25-1 to TRBJ2-6, with D hard to call. Germline lookup yields CDR1 MGHDK and CDR2 SYGVNS. The CDR3 has 15 residues. Trimming left V 3 bases short and J 0 bases short, with 6 bases between. The CDR3, as DNA: TGTGCCAGCAGTGACCAATCCTCTGGGGCCAACGTCCTGACTTTC. Protein product: CASSDQSSGANVLTF.

The gene calls are TRBV29-1 and TRBJ1-5; no clear D gene. V was pared by 8 bases and J by 2 bases, with 22 bases between. This CDR3 region has 16 residues. Germline V lookup: CDR1 SQVTM, CDR2 ANQGSEA. CDR3 protein: CSPSNVKKNGNQPQHF. CDR3 DNA sequence: TGCAGCCCAAGCAATGTTAAAAAAAATGGCAATCAGCCCCAGCATTTT.

This clone was detected a few times. This chain connects TRBV5-1 to TRBJ1-5, with D perhaps TRBD1 (6 bases). V gave up 0 bases and J gave up 7 bases, with 8 bases separating them. From germline, CDR1 is SGHRS and CDR2 YFSETQ. This CDR3 is built from 13 residues. The CDR3 DNA follows: TGCGCCAGCAGCTTGGACAGGGCCCAGCCCCAGCATTTT. Its protein is CASSLDRAQPQHF.

The J gene is TRBJ2-1, the V gene TRBV2; 8 nucleotides align to TRBD2. The germline gives CDR1 SNHLY, CDR2 FYNNEI. CDR3 size: 13 residues. V was pared by 4 bases and J by 7 bases, with 3 bases of the junction left unmatched. The CDR3 coding sequence is TGTGCCAGCAGTGTGGGCGGGAGGAATGAGCAGTTCTTC. It translates to CASSVGGRNEQFF.

The rearrangement joins TRBV14 to TRBJ2-3, with D possibly matching TRBD2 (5 bases). The V gene lost 0 bases and the J gene lost 2 bases, with 21 bases spanning the gap. CDR3 length: 19 residues. The germline V gene encodes CDR1 SGHDN and CDR2 FVKESK. CDR3 loop: CASSQEGPQLDWFTDTQYF. The CDR3 DNA sequence: TGTGCCAGCAGCCAAGAAGGGCCCCAACTAGATTGGTTCACAGATACGCAGTATTTT.

This clone appeared a single time. The chain has TRBV4-1 and TRBJ2-5, with 8 bases aligning to TRBD1. Germline values: CDR1 MGHRA, CDR2 YSYEKL. The CDR3 has 15 amino acids. The V and J ends lost 2 bases and 4 bases, in that order; junction bases with no gene match: 6. The CDR3 protein is CASSQYDRGGETQYF. The CDR3 DNA reads TGCGCCAGCAGCCAATATGACAGGGGAGGAGAGACCCAGTACTTC.

The J gene is TRBJ2-7, the V gene TRBV11-2; 10 nucleotides line up with TRBD1. The CDR3 spans 15 residues. The V gene end was trimmed by 5 bases and the J gene end by 4 bases; junction bases not matched to a gene: 8. The germline V gene has CDR1 SGHAT and CDR2 FQNNGV. The CDR3 DNA reads as TGTGCCAGCAGCCCCCGAGGGACAGGGGTTTACGAGCAGTACTTC. Protein sequence: CASSPRGTGVYEQYF.

The chain combines TRBV12-3 or TRBV12-4 with TRBJ1-4, with no clear D. The CDR3 covers 11 residues. V was pared by 4 bases and J by 13 bases, with 10 bases between. The CDR3 sequence is CASSSTRGLFF. The DNA of the CDR3 is TGTGCCAGCAGTTCAACCCGGGGACTGTTTTTT.

This chain uses TRBV5-1 with TRBJ2-5; 7 nucleotides match TRBD1. The V gene end was trimmed by 3 bases and the J gene end by 4 bases; junction bases not matched to a gene: 6. The CDR3 length is 14 residues. Germline lookup yields CDR1 SGHRS and CDR2 YFSETQ. The CDR3: CASSSTDRVETQYF. DNA for the CDR3: TGCGCCAGCAGCTCTACTGACAGGGTAGAGACCCAGTACTTC.